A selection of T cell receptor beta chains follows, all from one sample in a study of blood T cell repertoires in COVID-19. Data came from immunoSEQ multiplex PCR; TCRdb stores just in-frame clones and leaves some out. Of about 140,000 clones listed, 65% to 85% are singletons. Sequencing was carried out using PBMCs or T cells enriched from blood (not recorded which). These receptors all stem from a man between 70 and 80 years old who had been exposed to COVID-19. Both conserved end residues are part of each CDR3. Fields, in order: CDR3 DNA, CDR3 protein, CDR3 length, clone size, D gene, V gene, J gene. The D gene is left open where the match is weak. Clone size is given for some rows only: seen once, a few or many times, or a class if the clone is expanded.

cdr3_nt: TGTGCCAGCACCAATCTCCGACAGGGGGCCGAAAAACTGTTTTTT
cdr3_aa: CASTNLRQGAEKLFF
cdr3_length: 15
clone_size: -
d_call: TRBD1
v_call: TRBV7-9
j_call: TRBJ1-4

cdr3_nt: TGTGCCAGCAGTGAAGCAGAGGCCCGCCGCACAGATACGCAGTATTTT
cdr3_aa: CASSEAEARRTDTQYF
cdr3_length: 16
clone_size: -
d_call: -
v_call: TRBV6-1
j_call: TRBJ2-3

cdr3_nt: TGTGCCAGCAGCTTGAGTAGCTTGGATACGCAGTATTTT
cdr3_aa: CASSLSSLDTQYF
cdr3_length: 13
clone_size: -
d_call: -
v_call: TRBV7-2
j_call: TRBJ2-3

cdr3_nt: TGTGCCAGTAGTCGGACAGTCTCCTACGAGCAGTACTTC
cdr3_aa: CASSRTVSYEQYF
cdr3_length: 13
clone_size: -
d_call: -
v_call: TRBV19
j_call: TRBJ2-7

cdr3_nt: TGTGCCAGCAGCTTAACAGGGACCACCGGGGAGCTGTTTTTT
cdr3_aa: CASSLTGTTGELFF
cdr3_length: 14
clone_size: -
d_call: -
v_call: TRBV7-2
j_call: TRBJ2-2

cdr3_nt: TGCGCCAGCTCCCGAGACGACAGGGTTAGGGACTATGGCTACACCTTC
cdr3_aa: CASSRDDRVRDYGYTF
cdr3_length: 16
clone_size: once
d_call: TRBD1
v_call: TRBV5-1
j_call: TRBJ1-2

cdr3_nt: TGTGCCAGCAGTTCGACTCGGGAGACCCAGTACTTC
cdr3_aa: CASSSTRETQYF
cdr3_length: 12
clone_size: -
d_call: -
v_call: TRBV12-3/TRBV12-4
j_call: TRBJ2-5

cdr3_nt: TGCGCCAGCAGTGAGCCGGGACATTCGAACACTGAAGCTTTCTTT
cdr3_aa: CASSEPGHSNTEAFF
cdr3_length: 15
clone_size: -
d_call: -
v_call: TRBV10-1
j_call: TRBJ1-1

cdr3_nt: TGTGCCAGCAGCTTAAGCGGGGGGGCGACAGAGACCCAGTACTTC
cdr3_aa: CASSLSGGATETQYF
cdr3_length: 15
clone_size: -
d_call: TRBD2
v_call: TRBV7-8
j_call: TRBJ2-5

cdr3_nt: TGTGCCAGTGGGACAGGGGGCAATCCTGAAGCTTTCTTT
cdr3_aa: CASGTGGNPEAFF
cdr3_length: 13
clone_size: once
d_call: TRBD1
v_call: TRBV25-1
j_call: TRBJ1-1

cdr3_nt: TGTGCCATCGACCGGGACAGGGAATCCTACGAGCAGTACTTC
cdr3_aa: CAIDRDRESYEQYF
cdr3_length: 14
clone_size: -
d_call: TRBD1
v_call: TRBV6-5
j_call: TRBJ2-7

cdr3_nt: TGTGCCAGCTCACTGCCGACAGGGGGATTAACTGAAGCTTTCTTT
cdr3_aa: CASSLPTGGLTEAFF
cdr3_length: 15
clone_size: -
d_call: TRBD1
v_call: TRBV18
j_call: TRBJ1-1

cdr3_nt: TGTGCCAGCAGTGACACATTTGAAGCTTTCTTT
cdr3_aa: CASSDTFEAFF
cdr3_length: 11
clone_size: -
d_call: -
v_call: TRBV12-3/TRBV12-4
j_call: TRBJ1-1

cdr3_nt: TGCAGCGTCAACGGACAGGGAGGGACCTACGAGCAGTACTTC
cdr3_aa: CSVNGQGGTYEQYF
cdr3_length: 14
clone_size: once
d_call: -
v_call: TRBV29-1
j_call: TRBJ2-7

cdr3_nt: TGCGCCAGTTGGGGGATACTAGCGGGAGGTACCTACAATGAGCAGTTCTTC
cdr3_aa: CASWGILAGGTYNEQFF
cdr3_length: 17
clone_size: -
d_call: TRBD2
v_call: TRBV5-1
j_call: TRBJ2-1

cdr3_nt: TGTGCCAGCAGCCCTTCGGCGGGAGGGGGGGAGACCCAGTACTTC
cdr3_aa: CASSPSAGGGETQYF
cdr3_length: 15
clone_size: -
d_call: TRBD2
v_call: TRBV5-4
j_call: TRBJ2-5

cdr3_nt: TGTGCCAGTAGATTCAGGGAGGGGGGCACTGAAGCTTTCTTT
cdr3_aa: CASRFREGGTEAFF
cdr3_length: 14
clone_size: -
d_call: -
v_call: TRBV19
j_call: TRBJ1-1